Below, one TCR beta chain is given with its context. This clonotype was observed a few times. Its antigen target is currently unknown. Nothing much larger sits one base from this clone, and base qualities are not available. The method was PCR. Sequencing took place on an Illumina HiSeq 2500. Unique molecular identifiers were incorporated into TCR beta cDNA libraries to reduce PCR and sequencing biases. Per 1 to 10 million input T cells, approximately 500,000 cDNA molecules were obtained, such that each molecule approximated one T cell. The patient libraries were prepared and sequenced with the same protocol used for the earlier healthy control dataset. Samples belonging to the same batch were prepared together, multiplexed and sequenced on a shared HiSeq lane. The study's own analysis went as follows. Raw barcoded reads were processed with MIGEC, discarding single-read molecular identifier groups before consensus assembly and CDR3 extraction. VDJtools was used for post-analysis of the clonotype tables, with diversity normalized by down-sampling every dataset to the smallest sample size. In repertoire overlap clustering, CDR3 amino acid sequences, but not nucleotide sequences, were matched to correct batch-related cross-sample contamination. TCRdb passed the public sequencing reads through fastp at Q25 and MiXCR, retaining productive beta sequences. All rows with the same CDR3 protein become a single entry with the most common DNA and genes. The authors' filters were not applied to this entry. This sample gives a few hundred thousand distinct CDR3 sequences in total; about a third of them show up just once. The ten largest clones take up 13% of the sample.

These data are taken from a study of post-analysis software for immune sequencing data (dated by TCRdb to between 2015 and 2017). Regarding the complete study: Relapsing-remitting, secondary progressive and progressive-relapsing multiple sclerosis were recorded as disease courses, and subtype annotation was lacking for some patients. A subset of samples was prepared in parallel using single-end sample barcoding, then pooled and co-amplified after Illumina adapter ligation. Patient repertoires were compared against ten to twelve previously published healthy control repertoires from donors aged 6 to 25 years.

Trimming costs V 5 bases and J 6 bases, and their ends lie 13 bases apart. CDR3 length: 14 amino acids, cysteine to phenylalanine. The sequence is cut down to CDR3 DNA, 42 bases in frame from base 1. For CDR1 and CDR2, the germline V gene lists SGHTA and FQGNSA. TCR beta repertoires were profiled from peripheral blood of some 13 young patients with multiple sclerosis to demonstrate the VDJtools post-analysis software. The multiple sclerosis patients were children and adolescents between roughly 6 and 17 years of age. Points the paper makes about the study in general: Strong co-clustering of samples prepared in the same batch was shown by direct clustering with F measure, prompting a batch-effect correction. Patients showed significantly higher frequencies than controls for several TRBV segments, among them TRBV5-6, TRBV5-1 and TRBV20-1. The control group was slightly older than the multiple sclerosis patient group. Multiple sclerosis patients had significantly lower normalized Chao1 diversity than controls, a result that suggests substantial peripheral T-cell clonal expansion.

The source of this sequence is a girl aged 10 to 17 with multiple sclerosis. The chain is assembled from TRBV7-2 and TRBJ1-4; D gene: possibly TRBD1, on 5 matching bases. The sample taken for sequencing was blood. The CDR3 reads as follows: CASSQGAGYEKLFF. The nucleotide sequence is TGTGCCAGCAGCCAAGGTGCAGGGTATGAAAAACTGTTTTTT.